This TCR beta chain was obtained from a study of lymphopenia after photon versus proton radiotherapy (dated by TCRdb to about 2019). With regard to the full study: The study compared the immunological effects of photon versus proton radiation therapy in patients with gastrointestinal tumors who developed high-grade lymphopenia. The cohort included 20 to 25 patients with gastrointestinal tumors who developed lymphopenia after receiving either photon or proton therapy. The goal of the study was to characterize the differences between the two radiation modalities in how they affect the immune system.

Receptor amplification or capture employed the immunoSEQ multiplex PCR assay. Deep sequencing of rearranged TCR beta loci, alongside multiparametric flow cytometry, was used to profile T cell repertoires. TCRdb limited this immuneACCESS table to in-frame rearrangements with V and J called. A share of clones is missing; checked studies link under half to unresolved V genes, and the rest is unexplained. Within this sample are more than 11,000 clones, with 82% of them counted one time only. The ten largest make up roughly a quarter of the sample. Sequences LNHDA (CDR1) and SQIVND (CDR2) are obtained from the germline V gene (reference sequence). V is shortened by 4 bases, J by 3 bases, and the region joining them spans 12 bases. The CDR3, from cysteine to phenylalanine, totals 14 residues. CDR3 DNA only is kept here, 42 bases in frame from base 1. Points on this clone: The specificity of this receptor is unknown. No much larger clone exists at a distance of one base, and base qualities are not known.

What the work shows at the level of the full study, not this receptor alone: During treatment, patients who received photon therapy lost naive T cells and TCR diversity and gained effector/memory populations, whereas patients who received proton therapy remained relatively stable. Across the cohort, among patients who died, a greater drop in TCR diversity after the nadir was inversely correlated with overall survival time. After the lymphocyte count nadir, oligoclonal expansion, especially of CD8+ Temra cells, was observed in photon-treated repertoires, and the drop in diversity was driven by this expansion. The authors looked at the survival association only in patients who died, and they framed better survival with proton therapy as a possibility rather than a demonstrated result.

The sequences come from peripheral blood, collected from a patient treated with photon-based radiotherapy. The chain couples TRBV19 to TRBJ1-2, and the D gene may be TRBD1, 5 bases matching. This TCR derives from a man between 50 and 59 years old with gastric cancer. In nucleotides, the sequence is TGTGCCAGTAGTAATTTCCAGGGCTACTATGGCTACACCTTC. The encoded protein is CASSNFQGYYGYTF.